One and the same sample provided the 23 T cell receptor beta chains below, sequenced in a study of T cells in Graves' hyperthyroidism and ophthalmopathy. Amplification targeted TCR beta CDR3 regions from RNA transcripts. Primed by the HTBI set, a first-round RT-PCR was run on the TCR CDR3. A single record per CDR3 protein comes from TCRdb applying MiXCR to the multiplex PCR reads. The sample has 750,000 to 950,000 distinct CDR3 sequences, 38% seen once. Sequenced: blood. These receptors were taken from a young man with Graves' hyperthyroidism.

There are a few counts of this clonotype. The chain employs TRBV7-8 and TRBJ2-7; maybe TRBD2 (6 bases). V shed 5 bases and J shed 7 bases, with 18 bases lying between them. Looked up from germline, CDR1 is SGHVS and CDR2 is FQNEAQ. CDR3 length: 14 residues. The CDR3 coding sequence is TGTGCCAGCAGCCAAGTCGGCAGGGCGGGAGAGCAGTACTTC. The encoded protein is CASSQVGRAGEQYF.

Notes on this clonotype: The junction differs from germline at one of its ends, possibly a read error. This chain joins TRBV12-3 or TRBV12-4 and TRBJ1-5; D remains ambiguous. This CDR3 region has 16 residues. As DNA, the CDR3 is TGCGCCAGCAGCCAAAATCGCGATTCCAGCAATCAGCCCCAGCATTTT. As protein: CASSQNRDSSNQPQHF.

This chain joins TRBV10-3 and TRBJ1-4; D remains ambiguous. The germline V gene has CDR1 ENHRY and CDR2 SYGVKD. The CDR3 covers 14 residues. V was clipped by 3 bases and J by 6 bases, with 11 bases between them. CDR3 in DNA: TGTGCCATCAGTGACGAGGGCGCGGATGAAAAACTGTTTTTT. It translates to CAISDEGADEKLFF.

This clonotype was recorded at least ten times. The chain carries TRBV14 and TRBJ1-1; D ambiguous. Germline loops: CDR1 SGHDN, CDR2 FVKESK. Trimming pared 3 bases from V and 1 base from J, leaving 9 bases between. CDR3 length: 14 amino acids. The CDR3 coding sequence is TGTGCCAGCAGCCACACCAGCCAGAACACTGAAGCTTTCTTT. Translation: CASSHTSQNTEAFF.

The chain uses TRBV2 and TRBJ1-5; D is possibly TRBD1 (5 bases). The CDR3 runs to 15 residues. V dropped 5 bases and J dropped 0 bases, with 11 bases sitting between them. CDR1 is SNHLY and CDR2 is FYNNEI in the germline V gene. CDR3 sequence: CASSKGTHSNQPQHF. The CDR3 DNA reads TGTGCCAGCAGTAAGGGGACCCATAGCAATCAGCCCCAGCATTTT. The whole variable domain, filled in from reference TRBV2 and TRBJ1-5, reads EPEVTQTPSHQVTQMGQEVILRCVPISNHLYFYWYRQILGQKVEFLVSFYNNEISEKSEIFDDQFSVERPDGSNFTLKIRSTKLEDSAMYFCASSKGTHSNQPQHFGDGTRLSIL.

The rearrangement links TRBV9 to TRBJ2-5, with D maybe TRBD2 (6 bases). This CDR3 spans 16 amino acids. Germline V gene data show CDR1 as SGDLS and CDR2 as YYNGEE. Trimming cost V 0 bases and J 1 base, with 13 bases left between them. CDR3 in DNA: TGTGCCAGCAGCGTAGGGGGGGACGACCTCCAAGAGACCCAGTACTTC. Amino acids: CASSVGGDDLQETQYF.

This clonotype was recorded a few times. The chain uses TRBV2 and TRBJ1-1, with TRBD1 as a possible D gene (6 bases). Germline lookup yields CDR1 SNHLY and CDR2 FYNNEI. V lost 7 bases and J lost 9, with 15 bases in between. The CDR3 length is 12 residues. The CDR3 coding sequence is TGTGCCAGCAAGGGTCTGGGGGACAAAGCTTTCTTT. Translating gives CASKGLGDKAFF.

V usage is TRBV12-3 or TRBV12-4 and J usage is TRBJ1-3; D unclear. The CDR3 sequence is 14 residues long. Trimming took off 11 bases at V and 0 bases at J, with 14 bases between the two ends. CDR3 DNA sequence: TGTGCCGGTGGGATGGGGTACTCTGGAAACACCATATATTTT. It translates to CAGGMGYSGNTIYF.

Here the CDR3 reads CASTGGPTDTQYF. Here the CDR3 DNA reads TGTGCCAGCACTGGGGGCCCCACAGATACGCAGTATTTT. V is TRBV2 and J is TRBJ2-3; the D gene is possibly TRBD1 (6 bases). Germline lookup yields CDR1 SNHLY and CDR2 FYNNEI. There are 13 residues in the CDR3. V shed 7 bases and J shed 2 bases, with 10 bases lying between them.

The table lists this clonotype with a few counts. The CDR3 here is CAISDRDTDTGELFF. The CDR3, as DNA: TGTGCCATCAGTGATCGGGACACAGACACCGGGGAGCTGTTTTTT. The chain couples TRBV10-3 to TRBJ2-2; the D gene is possibly TRBD1 (6 bases). Germline CDR1 reads ENHRY; CDR2 reads SYGVKD. The CDR3 sequence is 15 residues long. V was shortened by 3 bases and J by 3 bases, with 11 bases between the two germline ends.

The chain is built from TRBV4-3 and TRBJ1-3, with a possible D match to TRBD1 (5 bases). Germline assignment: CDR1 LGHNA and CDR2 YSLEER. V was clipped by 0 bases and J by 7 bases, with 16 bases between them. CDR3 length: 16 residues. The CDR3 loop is CASSQDRGGRANTIYF. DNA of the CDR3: TGCGCCAGCAGCCAAGATAGGGGAGGGAGGGCGAACACCATATATTTT.

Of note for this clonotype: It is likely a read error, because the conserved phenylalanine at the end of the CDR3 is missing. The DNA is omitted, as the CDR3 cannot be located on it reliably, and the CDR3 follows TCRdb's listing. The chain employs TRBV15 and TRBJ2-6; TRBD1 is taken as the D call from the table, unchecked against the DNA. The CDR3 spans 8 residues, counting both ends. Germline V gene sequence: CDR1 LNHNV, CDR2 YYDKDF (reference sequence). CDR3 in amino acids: CATSRAVG.

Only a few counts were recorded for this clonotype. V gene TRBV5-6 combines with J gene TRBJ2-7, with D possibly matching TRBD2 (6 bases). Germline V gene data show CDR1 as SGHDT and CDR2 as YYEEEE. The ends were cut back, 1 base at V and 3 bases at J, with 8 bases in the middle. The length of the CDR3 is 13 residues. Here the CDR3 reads CASSLMRGYEQYF. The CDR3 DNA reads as TGTGCCAGCAGCTTGATGCGGGGCTACGAGCAGTACTTC.

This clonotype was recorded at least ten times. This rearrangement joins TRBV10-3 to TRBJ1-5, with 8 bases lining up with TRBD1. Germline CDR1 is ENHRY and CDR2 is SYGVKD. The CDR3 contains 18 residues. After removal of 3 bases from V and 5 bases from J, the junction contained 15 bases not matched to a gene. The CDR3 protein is CAISERDRNRKDDQPQHF. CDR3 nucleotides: TGTGCCATCAGTGAAAGGGACAGGAATAGGAAAGACGATCAGCCCCAGCATTTT.

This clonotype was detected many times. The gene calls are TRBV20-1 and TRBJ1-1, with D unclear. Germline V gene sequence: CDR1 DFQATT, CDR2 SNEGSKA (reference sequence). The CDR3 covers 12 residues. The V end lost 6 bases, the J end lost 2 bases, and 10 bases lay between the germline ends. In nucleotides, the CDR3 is TGCAGTGCCAAGTGGCCTAACACTGAAGCTTTCTTT. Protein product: CSAKWPNTEAFF.

CDR3 sequence (DNA): TGTGCCACCAGTGCCTCGGGGTTGCCGTATGGCTACACCTTC. It encodes CATSASGLPYGYTF. The chain couples TRBV24-1 to TRBJ1-2; no clear D gene. The CDR3 sequence is 14 residues long. The germline gives CDR1 KGHDR, CDR2 SFDVKD. The V gene lost 5 bases and the J gene lost 5 bases, with 14 bases spanning the gap.

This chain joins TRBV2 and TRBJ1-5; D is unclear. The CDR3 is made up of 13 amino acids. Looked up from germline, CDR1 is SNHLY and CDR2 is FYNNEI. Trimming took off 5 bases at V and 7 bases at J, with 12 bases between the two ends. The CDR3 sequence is CASSLVREQPQHF. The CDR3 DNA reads TGTGCCAGCAGTTTAGTTAGGGAGCAGCCCCAGCATTTT.

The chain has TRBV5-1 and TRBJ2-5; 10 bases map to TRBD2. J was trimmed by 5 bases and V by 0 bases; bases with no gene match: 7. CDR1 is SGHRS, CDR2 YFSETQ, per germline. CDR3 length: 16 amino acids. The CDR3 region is CASSLESGGAGETQYF. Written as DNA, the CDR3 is TGCGCCAGCAGCTTGGAAAGCGGGGGGGCCGGGGAGACCCAGTACTTC.

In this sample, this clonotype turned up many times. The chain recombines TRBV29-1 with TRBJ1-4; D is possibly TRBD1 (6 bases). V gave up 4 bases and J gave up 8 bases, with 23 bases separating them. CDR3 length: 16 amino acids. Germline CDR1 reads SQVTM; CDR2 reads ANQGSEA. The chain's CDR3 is CSVGPEVGGPREKLFF. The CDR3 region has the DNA TGCAGCGTTGGGCCCGAGGTCGGGGGCCCACGAGAAAAACTGTTTTTT.

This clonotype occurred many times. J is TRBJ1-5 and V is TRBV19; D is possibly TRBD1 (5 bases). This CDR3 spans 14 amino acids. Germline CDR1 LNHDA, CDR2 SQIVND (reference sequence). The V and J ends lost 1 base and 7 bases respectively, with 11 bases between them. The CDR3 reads CASSIGGVGQPQHF. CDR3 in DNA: TGTGCCAGTAGTATAGGAGGGGTAGGACAGCCCCAGCATTTT.

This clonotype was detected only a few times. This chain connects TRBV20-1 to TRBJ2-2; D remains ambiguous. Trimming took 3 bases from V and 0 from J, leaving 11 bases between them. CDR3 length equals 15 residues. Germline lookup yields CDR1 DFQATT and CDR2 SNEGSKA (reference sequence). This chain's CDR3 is CSARPGVPNTGELFF. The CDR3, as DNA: TGCAGTGCTAGGCCTGGGGTACCGAACACCGGGGAGCTGTTTTTT.

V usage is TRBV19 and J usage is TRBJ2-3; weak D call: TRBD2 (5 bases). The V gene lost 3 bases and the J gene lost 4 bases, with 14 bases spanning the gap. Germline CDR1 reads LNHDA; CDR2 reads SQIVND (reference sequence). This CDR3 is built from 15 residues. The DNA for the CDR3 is TGTGCCAGTAGTATTTGGAGCGGACTGCCAGATACGCAGTATTTT. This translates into CASSIWSGLPDTQYF.

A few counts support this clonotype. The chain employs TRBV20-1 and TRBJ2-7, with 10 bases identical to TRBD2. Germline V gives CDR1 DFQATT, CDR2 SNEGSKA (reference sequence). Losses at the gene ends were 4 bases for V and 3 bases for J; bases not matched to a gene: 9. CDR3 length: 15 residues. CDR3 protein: CSANILAGSLYEQYF. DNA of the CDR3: TGCAGTGCTAATATACTAGCGGGGTCCCTCTACGAGCAGTACTTC.